The T cell receptor beta chain described here comes from a study of T cell responses to AZD1222 COVID-19 vaccine. Study results and caveats: Dominant CD4 TCR responses targeted spike regions 160-218 and 743-854. Spike-specific TCR breadth and depth rose after two AZD1222 doses. The study reported that nearly half of spike-specific TCRs target unmutated variant regions. White British donors predominated, females outnumbered males, and clonal diversity was possibly underestimated.

CDR3 length: 12 amino acids. CDR1 and CDR2 from the germline V gene are ENHRY and SYGVKD. V was shortened by 2 bases and J by 6 bases, with 7 bases between the two germline ends. On this clone itself: The antigen is not known.

TCRdb's copy holds only in-frame clones and misses some; the assay was immunoSEQ multiplex PCR. This sample has around 78,000 clones, with 70% to 85% found just once. The V call is TRBV10-3, the J call TRBJ1-1, with no clear D. This receptor was taken from an adult in good health. The sample was peripheral blood, taken on day 0 of AZD1222 vaccination. CDR3: CAISEGGPEAFF. CDR3 DNA: TGTGCCATCAGTGAGGGTGGGCCTGAAGCTTTCTTT.